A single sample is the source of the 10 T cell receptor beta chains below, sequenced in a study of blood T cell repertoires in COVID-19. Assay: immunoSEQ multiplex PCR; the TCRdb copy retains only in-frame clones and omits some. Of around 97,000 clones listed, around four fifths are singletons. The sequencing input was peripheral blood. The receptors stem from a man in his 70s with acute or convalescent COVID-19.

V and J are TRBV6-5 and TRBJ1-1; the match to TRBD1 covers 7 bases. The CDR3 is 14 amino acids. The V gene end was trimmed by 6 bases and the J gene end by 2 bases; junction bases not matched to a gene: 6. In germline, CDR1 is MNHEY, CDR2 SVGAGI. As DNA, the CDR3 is TGTGCCAGCAGGGTGGGACAGCTTAACACTGAAGCTTTCTTT. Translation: CASRVGQLNTEAFF.

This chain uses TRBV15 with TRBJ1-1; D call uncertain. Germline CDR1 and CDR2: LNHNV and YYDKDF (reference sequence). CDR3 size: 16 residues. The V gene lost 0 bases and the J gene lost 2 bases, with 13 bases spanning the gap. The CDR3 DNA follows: TGTGCCACCAGCAGAGACTATCGAGGGCGCAACACTGAAGCTTTCTTT. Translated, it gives CATSRDYRGRNTEAFF.

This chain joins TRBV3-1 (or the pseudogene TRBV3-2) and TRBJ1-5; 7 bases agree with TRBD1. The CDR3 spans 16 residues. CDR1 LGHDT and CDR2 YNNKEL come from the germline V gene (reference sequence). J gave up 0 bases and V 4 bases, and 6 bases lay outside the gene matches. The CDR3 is CASSPYRGNSNQPQHF. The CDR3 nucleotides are TGTGCCAGCAGCCCTTACAGGGGCAATAGCAATCAGCCCCAGCATTTT.

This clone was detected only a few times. CDR3 amino acids: CASSPREADNSYEQYF. CDR3 bases: TGTGCCAGCAGCCCAAGAGAAGCGGATAACTCCTACGAGCAGTACTTC. The chain employs TRBV7-9 and TRBJ2-7, with TRBD2 as a possible D gene (5 bases). The germline CDR1 and CDR2 sequences are SEHNR and FQNEAQ (reference sequence). CDR3 size: 16 residues. The ends were cut back, 5 bases at V and 0 bases at J, with 17 bases in the middle.

The CDR3 DNA reads as TGCGCCAGCAGCCAAGATTTTCTCCGTCTAAGGAGGACAGTAACGGGGAATCATGAGCAGTTCTTC. Encoded protein: CASSQDFLRLRRTVTGNHEQFF. The V and J genes are TRBV4-1 and TRBJ2-1; maybe TRBD1 (6 bases). Germline V lookup: CDR1 MGHRA, CDR2 YSYEKL. The CDR3 covers 22 residues. Trimming pared 0 bases from V and 8 bases from J, leaving 35 bases between.

CDR3 nucleotide sequence: TGTGCCAGCAGCTTAGATGGCAGGGGAAACACAGATACGCAGTATTTT. Translating gives CASSLDGRGNTDTQYF. The V gene is TRBV11-2, the J gene TRBJ2-3; maybe TRBD1 (6 bases). The ends were cut back, 0 bases at V and 2 bases at J, with 12 bases in the middle. Per germline, CDR1 SGHAT and CDR2 FQNNGV. This CDR3 comprises 16 residues.

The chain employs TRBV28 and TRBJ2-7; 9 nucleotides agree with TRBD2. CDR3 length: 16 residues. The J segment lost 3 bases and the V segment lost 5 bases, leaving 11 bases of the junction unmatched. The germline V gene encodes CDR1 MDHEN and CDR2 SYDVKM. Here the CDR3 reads CASSPQTSGQRYEQYF. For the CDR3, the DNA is TGTGCCAGCAGTCCTCAGACTAGCGGCCAACGCTACGAGCAGTACTTC. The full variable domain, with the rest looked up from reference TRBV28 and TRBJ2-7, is DVKVTQSSRYLVKRTGEKVFLECVQDMDHENMFWYRQDPGLGLRLIYFSYDVKMKEKGDIPEGYSVSREKKERFSLILESASTNQTSMYLCASSPQTSGQRYEQYFGPGTRLTVT.

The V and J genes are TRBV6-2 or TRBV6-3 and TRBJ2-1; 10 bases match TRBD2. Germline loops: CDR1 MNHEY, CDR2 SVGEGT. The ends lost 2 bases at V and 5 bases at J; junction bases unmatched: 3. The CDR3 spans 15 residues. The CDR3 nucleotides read TGTGCCAGCAGTTACGTTGGACTAGCGGACAATGAGCAGTTCTTC. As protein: CASSYVGLADNEQFF.

The CDR3 here is CSVEIRGGPYEQYF. Here the CDR3 DNA reads TGCAGCGTTGAAATAAGAGGAGGCCCCTACGAGCAGTACTTC. The chain links TRBV29-1 to TRBJ2-7; D is possibly TRBD2 (5 bases). Germline CDR1 SQVTM, CDR2 ANQGSEA. V lost 2 bases and J lost 2, with 13 bases in between. The CDR3 runs 14 residues.

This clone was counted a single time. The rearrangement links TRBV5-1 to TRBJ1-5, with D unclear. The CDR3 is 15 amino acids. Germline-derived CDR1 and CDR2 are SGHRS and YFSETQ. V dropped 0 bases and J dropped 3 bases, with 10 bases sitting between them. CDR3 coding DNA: TGCGCCAGCAGCTTGGGACTGGGAGACAATCAGCCCCAGCATTTT. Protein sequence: CASSLGLGDNQPQHF.